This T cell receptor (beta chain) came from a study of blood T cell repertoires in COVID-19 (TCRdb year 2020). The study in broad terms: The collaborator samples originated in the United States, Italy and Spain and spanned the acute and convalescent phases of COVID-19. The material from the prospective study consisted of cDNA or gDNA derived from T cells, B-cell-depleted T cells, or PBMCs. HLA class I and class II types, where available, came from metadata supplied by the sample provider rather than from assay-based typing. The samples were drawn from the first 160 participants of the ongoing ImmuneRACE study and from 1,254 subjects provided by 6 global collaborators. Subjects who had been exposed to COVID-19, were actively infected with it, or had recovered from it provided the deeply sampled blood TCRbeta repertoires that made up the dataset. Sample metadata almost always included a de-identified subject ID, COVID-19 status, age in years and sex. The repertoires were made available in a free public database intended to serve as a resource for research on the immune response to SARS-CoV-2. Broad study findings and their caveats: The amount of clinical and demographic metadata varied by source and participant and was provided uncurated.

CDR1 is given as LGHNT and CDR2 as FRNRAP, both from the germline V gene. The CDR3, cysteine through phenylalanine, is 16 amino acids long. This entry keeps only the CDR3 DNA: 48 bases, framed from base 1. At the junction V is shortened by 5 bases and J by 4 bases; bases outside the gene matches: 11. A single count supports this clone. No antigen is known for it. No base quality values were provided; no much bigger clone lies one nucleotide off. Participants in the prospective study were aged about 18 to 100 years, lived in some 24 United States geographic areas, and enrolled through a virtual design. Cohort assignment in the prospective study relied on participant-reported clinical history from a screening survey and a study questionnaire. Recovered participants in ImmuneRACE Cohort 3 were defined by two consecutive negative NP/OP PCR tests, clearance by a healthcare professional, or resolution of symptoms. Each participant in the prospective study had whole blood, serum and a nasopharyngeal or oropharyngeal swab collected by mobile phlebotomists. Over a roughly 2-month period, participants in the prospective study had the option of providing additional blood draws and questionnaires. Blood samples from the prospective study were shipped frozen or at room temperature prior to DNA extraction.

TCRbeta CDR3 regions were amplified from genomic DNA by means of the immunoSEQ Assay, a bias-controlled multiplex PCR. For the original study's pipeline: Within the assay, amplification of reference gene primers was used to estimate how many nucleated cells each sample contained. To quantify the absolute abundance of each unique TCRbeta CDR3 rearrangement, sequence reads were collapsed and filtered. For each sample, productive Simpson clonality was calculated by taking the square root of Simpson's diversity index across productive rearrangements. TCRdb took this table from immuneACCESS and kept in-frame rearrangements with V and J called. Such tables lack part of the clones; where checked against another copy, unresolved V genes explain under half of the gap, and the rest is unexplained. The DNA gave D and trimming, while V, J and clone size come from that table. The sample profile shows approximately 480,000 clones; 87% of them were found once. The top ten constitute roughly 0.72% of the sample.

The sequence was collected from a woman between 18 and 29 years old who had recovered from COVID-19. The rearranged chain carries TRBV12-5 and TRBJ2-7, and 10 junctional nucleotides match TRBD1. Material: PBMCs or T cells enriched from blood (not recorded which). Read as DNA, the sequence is TGTGCTAGTGGTCTCGGAGTGGACAGGGGGACTTACGAGCAGTACTTC. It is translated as CASGLGVDRGTYEQYF.